Listed below are T cell receptor beta chains from one sample, sequenced in a study of tumor-infiltrating lymphocytes in primary liver carcinoma. A single record per CDR3 protein comes from TCRdb applying MiXCR to the multiplex PCR reads. This table has roughly 86,000 distinct CDR3 sequences, approximately 68% appearing once. Sequencing input: tumor-adjacent normal liver tissue. The source is a man aged 35 to 55 with primary liver carcinoma and hepatitis B virus infection. CDR3s include the opening cysteine and the closing phenylalanine or tryptophan. The order of the fields is V gene, J gene, D gene, clone size, CDR3 DNA, CDR3 protein. A D gene is named only where the DNA matches it firmly. Clone size is given for some rows only: seen once, a few or many times, or a class if the clone is expanded.

TRBV11-3,TRBJ2-4,.,.,TGTGCCAGCTTAGCAACCTGGGAAGAGACTCTAGCCAAAAACATTCAGTACTTC,CASLATWEETLAKNIQYF
TRBV5-1,TRBJ2-2,.,.,TGCGCCAGCAGCTTGGTAGAAGTCGGGGAGCTGTTTTTT,CASSLVEVGELFF
TRBV4-1,TRBJ2-2,.,.,TGCGCCAGCAGCCAAGCTATGAACACCGGGGAGCTGCTTTTC,CASSQAMNTGELLF
TRBV5-4,TRBJ1-1,.,.,TGTGCCAGCAGCTTGGCCGGTCAGGAGAACACTGAAGCTTTCTTT,CASSLAGQENTEAFF
TRBV28,TRBJ2-5,.,.,TGTGCCGGCAGCCCCTCGTATTACCAAGGGACCCAGTACTTC,CAGSPSYYQGTQYF
TRBV7-3,TRBJ2-7,.,.,TGTGCCAGCAGCTTATCCCCCACTTCCTACGAGCAGTACTTC,CASSLSPTSYEQYF
TRBV10-3,TRBJ2-1,TRBD2,many,TGTGCCATCAGTGCCCATCCTAGCGGGGGTAATGAGCAGTTCTTC,CAISAHPSGGNEQFF
TRBV11-2,TRBJ2-1,TRBD2,.,TGTGCCAGCAGCTCCACTAGCGGGAGGCTCAATGAGCGGTTCTTC,CASSSTSGRLNERFF
TRBV28,TRBJ2-7,.,many,TGTGCCAGCAGTCCAGGACGGATCTTCCAAGGGTACTTC,CASSPGRIFQGYF
TRBV13,TRBJ2-5,.,.,TGTGCCAGCAGCTTGATCCCGGGAGCTTCGGAGACCCAGTACTTC,CASSLIPGASETQYF
TRBV5-6,TRBJ2-7,.,.,TGTGCCAGCACCCCGGCAGGTCAACCCTACGAGCAGTACTTC,CASTPAGQPYEQYF
TRBV9,TRBJ2-3,TRBD1,.,TGTGCCAGCGGGGGACAGGGGTTCGCAGATACGCAGTATTTT,CASGGQGFADTQYF
TRBV6-1,TRBJ1-4,TRBD1,many,TGTGCCAGCAGTGTATCGACAGGGGAGCTTAATGAAAAACTGTTTTTT,CASSVSTGELNEKLFF
TRBV29-1,TRBJ2-1,.,.,TGCATCGTAGGGCCCTGCCTAGTGGGAGGCGATGAGCAGTTCTTC,CIVGPCLVGGDEQFF
TRBV2,TRBJ2-3,TRBD1,few,TGTGCCAGCAGCCCGGGACAGGGCGGACCAGATACGCAGTATTTT,CASSPGQGGPDTQYF
TRBV4-2,TRBJ2-1,.,once,TGTGCCAACAACCGACAGGAGCGCAATGAGCAGTTCTTC,CANNRQERNEQFF
TRBV5-6,TRBJ2-1,TRBD2,many,TGTGCCAGCAGCCCAGGACTAGCGGGAGACGAGCAGTTCTTC,CASSPGLAGDEQFF
TRBV28,TRBJ2-5,TRBD2,.,TGTGCCGGCAGTTCCATTTCTAGCGGATGCTCCCAAAAGACCCAGTACTTC,CAGSSISSGCSQKTQYF
TRBV6-5,TRBJ2-3,TRBD2,.,TGTGCCAGTAGTCAGGGACTAGGGGGAGAGAAAGATACGCAGTATTTT,CASSQGLGGEKDTQYF
TRBV6-1,TRBJ2-7,.,.,TGTGCCGGCGGGTACGAAACCTACGAGCAGTACTTC,CAGGYETYEQYF
TRBV2,TRBJ2-1,.,.,TGTGCCAACAGTGCTATCGAGGGCAATGAGCAGTTCTTC,CANSAIEGNEQFF
TRBV5-1,TRBJ1-4,TRBD1,few,TGCGCCAGCAGCTTGATGGGACAGGGTAATGAAAAACTGTTTTTT,CASSLMGQGNEKLFF
TRBV11-2,TRBJ2-2,TRBD2,large,TGTGCCAGCAGCTACGGGGGGGGGAATGTCGGGGAGCTGTTTTTT,CASSYGGGNVGELFF
TRBV29-1,TRBJ2-3,.,.,TGCAGCGTGAGGTCCCACACAGATATGCAGTATTTT,CSVRSHTDMQYF
TRBV7-8,TRBJ2-1,.,.,TGTGCCAGCAGCTTACAAGCTCTGAGCTCATGCAATGAGCAGTTCTTC,CASSLQALSSCNEQFF
TRBV6-6,TRBJ1-4,TRBD1,.,TGTGCCGGCAGTTTTGGGACAGGGACGACAACTAATGAAAAACTGTTTTTT,CAGSFGTGTTTNEKLFF
TRBV11-2,TRBJ2-3,.,.,TGTGCCAGCAGCGCCCACGGAGTAAAGTATTTT,CASSAHGVKYF
TRBV11-2,TRBJ2-2,.,.,TGTGCCAGCAGCCCCTGGACGGGCGGCAGGGAGCTGTTGTTT,CASSPWTGGRELLF
TRBV25-1,TRBJ2-3,.,.,TGTGTCAGCAGCCCCGACCCGGGAAGCACAGATACGCAGTATTTT,CVSSPDPGSTDTQYF
TRBV5-4,TRBJ2-5,TRBD2,many,TGTGCCAGCAGCTTGGCCCCAACTAGCGGGAGTGGAGAGACCCAGTACTTC,CASSLAPTSGSGETQYF
TRBV12-3/TRBV12-4,TRBJ1-5,.,many,TGTGCCAGCAGTTTGCGGCAGATCAATCAGCCCCAGCATTTT,CASSLRQINQPQHF
TRBV11-2,TRBJ2-1,.,many,TGTGCCAGCAGCTTAGATAGGAATGAGCAGTTCTTC,CASSLDRNEQFF
TRBV10-3,TRBJ1-6,.,many,TGTGCCATCATGCAGGGGTTCGAATCACCCCTCCACTTT,CAIMQGFESPLHF
TRBV5-6,TRBJ2-1,.,.,TGTGCCTGCAGCTTGGGGACTCTCAGGGCTCATGAGCAGCTCTTC,CACSLGTLRAHEQLF
TRBV12-3/TRBV12-4,TRBJ2-7,TRBD1,many,TGTGCCAGCAGTGGGACAGAGTCATCCTACGAGCAGTACTTC,CASSGTESSYEQYF
TRBV4-1,TRBJ2-1,.,medium-sized,TGCGCCAGCAGCTCCTCCCCCGGGTCGGAGCAGTTCTTC,CASSSSPGSEQFF
TRBV28,TRBJ2-7,TRBD1,.,TGTGTCAGCGCCAAGGGGGCAGGGGGCTACGAGCAGTACTTC,CVSAKGAGGYEQYF
TRBV11-2,TRBJ2-1,.,.,TGTACCAGCAGCTCCTCGCTTGAGCAGTTCTTC,CTSSSSLEQFF
TRBV11-2,TRBJ2-2,TRBD2,medium-sized,TGTGCCAGCAGCTTTAGCGGGTCGAACACCGGGGAGCTGTTTTTT,CASSFSGSNTGELFF
TRBV11-2,TRBJ1-1,.,.,TGTACCAGCAGCGGTCAGGATGAAGCTTTCTTT,CTSSGQDEAFF
TRBV11-2,TRBJ2-2,.,.,TGTGCTAGCAGCTTACTGGCGCTGGCGGGAACCGGGGAGCTGTTTTTT,CASSLLALAGTGELFF
TRBV12-3/TRBV12-4,TRBJ2-1,.,.,TGTGCCAACAGTTTAGGGACAAGGGGGAACAATGAGCAGTTCTTC,CANSLGTRGNNEQFF
TRBV11-2,TRBJ2-1,TRBD2,.,TGTACCAGCAGCTTAATCGGACTAGTGGTCTATGAGCAGTTCTTC,CTSSLIGLVVYEQFF
TRBV4-1,TRBJ1-3,.,many,TGCGCCAGCAGCCTTGACAGGTCCTCTGGACGCACCATATATTTT,CASSLDRSSGRTIYF
TRBV5-1,TRBJ2-3,TRBD1,few,TGCGCCAGCAGCGGAGAGACAGGGACCTTCACAGATACGCAGTATTTT,CASSGETGTFTDTQYF
TRBV29-1,TRBJ2-1,.,.,TGCTGCGGTGGGCCCACCTCCTACAATGAGCAGTTCTTC,CCGGPTSYNEQFF
TRBV28,TRBJ2-4,TRBD2,.,TGTACCAGCGGGACCGGGACTAGCGGACTTATAGCCAAAAACATTCAGTACTTC,CTSGTGTSGLIAKNIQYF
TRBV4-1,TRBJ1-2,.,many,TGCGCCAGCAGCCAAGATGTGGGCTCTGGCTACACCTTC,CASSQDVGSGYTF
TRBV29-1,TRBJ2-7,.,.,TGCAGCTCGCTGAATTCGGGAGAGCAGTACTTC,CSSLNSGEQYF
TRBV6-2/TRBV6-3,TRBJ2-3,.,.,TGTGCCAGCAGTACCTCCTCGACCACCTTCACAGATACGCAGTATTTT,CASSTSSTTFTDTQYF
TRBV20-1,TRBJ2-5,.,.,TGCAGTGCTAGAGATTTTGGGGCGTTTGAGACCCAGTACTTC,CSARDFGAFETQYF
TRBV6-2/TRBV6-3,TRBJ1-2,.,many,TGTGCCAGCAGCCTCAGCGAAGCTGGCTACACCTTC,CASSLSEAGYTF
TRBV28,TRBJ2-7,TRBD1,.,TGTGTCAGCAGCCAGGTGACAGGGTTGAGGGGCGAGCAGTACTTC,CVSSQVTGLRGEQYF
TRBV11-2,TRBJ2-7,.,few,TGTGCCAGTAGCGAGAGCCGGGGCTCCTACGAGCAGTACTTC,CASSESRGSYEQYF
TRBV29-1,TRBJ1-1,.,many,TGCAGCGTTGAATCCCCAGCCATGAACACTGAAGCTTTCTTT,CSVESPAMNTEAFF